The text below deals with one TCR beta chain. There are 12 residues in the CDR3. From germline, CDR1 is SQVTM and CDR2 ANQGSEA. V dropped 7 bases and J dropped 6; count of bases not matched to a gene: 6. TCRdb keeps only in-frame clones here, not all; method: immunoSEQ multiplex PCR. The table records hundreds of thousands of clones, approximately 90% of them present only once. The data derive from a study of blood T cell repertoires in COVID-19. Study at large: Samples taken during acute and convalescent COVID-19 were collected in the United States, Italy and Spain.

Source material: peripheral blood. The source is a young woman with acute or convalescent COVID-19. The chain links TRBV29-1 to TRBJ2-1; 7 positions agree with TRBD1. CDR3 loop: CSGGGVGNEQFF. The CDR3 coding sequence is TGCAGCGGAGGGGGCGTAGGCAATGAGCAGTTCTTC.